Below, one T cell receptor (beta chain) is given with its context. The CDR3 covers 13 residues. Germline CDR1 reads MNHEY; CDR2 reads SVGAGI. The V and J ends lost 8 bases and 4 bases respectively, with 14 bases between them. Researchers ran the PCR with 60 Vbeta and 13 Jbeta primers. The method was immunoSEQ multiplex PCR; TCRdb's version includes in-frame clones alone and lacks a portion of them. The sample carries around 210,000 clones, 60% to 80% recorded once. This sample is drawn from a study of cytomegalovirus exposure and HLA in healthy donors. Sequenced input: PBMCs. The chain combines TRBV6-5 with TRBJ2-5; D is undetermined. The TCR was taken from a woman aged 30 to 39 in good health and CMV-seronegative. The chain's CDR3 is CASGGGGVETQYF. CDR3 bases: TGTGCCAGCGGTGGCGGCGGAGTAGAGACCCAGTACTTC.